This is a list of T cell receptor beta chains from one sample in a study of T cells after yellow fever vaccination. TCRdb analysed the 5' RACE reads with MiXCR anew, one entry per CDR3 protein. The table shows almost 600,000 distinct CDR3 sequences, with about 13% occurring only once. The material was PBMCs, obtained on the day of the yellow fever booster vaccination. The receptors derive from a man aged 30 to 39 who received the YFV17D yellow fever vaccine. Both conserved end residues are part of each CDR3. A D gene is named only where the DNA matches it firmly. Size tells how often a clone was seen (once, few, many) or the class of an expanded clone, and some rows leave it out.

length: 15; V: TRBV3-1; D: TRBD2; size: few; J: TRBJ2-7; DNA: TGTGCCAGCAGCCATAGCTCTAGCGGCATCTACGAGCAGTACTTC; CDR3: CASSHSSSGIYEQYF
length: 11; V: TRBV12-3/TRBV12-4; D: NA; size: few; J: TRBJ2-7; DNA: TGTGCCAGCACTCTCCCTTGGGAGCAGTACTTC; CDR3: CASTLPWEQYF
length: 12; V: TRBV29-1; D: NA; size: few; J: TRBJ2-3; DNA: TGCAGCGGGCGCAAATCGGCAGATACGCAGTATTTT; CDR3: CSGRKSADTQYF
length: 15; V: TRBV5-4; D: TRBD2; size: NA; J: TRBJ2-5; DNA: TGTGCCAGCACCACGACTAGCGGAGTACAAGAGACCCAGTACTTC; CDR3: CASTTTSGVQETQYF
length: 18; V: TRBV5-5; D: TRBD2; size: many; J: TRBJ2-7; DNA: TGTGCCAGCAGGTGGATTGACGGGACTAGCGGTTTCTCCTACGAGCAGTACTTC; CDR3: CASRWIDGTSGFSYEQYF
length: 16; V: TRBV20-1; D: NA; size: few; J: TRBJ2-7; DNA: TGCAGTGCTAGAGAAACCAAGGGCCTACCCCTCGTCGAGCAGTACTTC; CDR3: CSARETKGLPLVEQYF
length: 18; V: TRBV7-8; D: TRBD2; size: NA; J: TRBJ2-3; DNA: TGTGCCAGCAGCTTAGTTTCCGCCCTAGCGGGAATAACAGATACGCAGTATTTT; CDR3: CASSLVSALAGITDTQYF
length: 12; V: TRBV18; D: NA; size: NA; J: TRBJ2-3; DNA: TGTGCCAGCTCAGCCTACACAGATACGCAGTATTTT; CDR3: CASSAYTDTQYF
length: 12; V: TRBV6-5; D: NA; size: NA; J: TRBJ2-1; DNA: TGTGCCAAGGAGGGAGACTACAATGAGCAGTTCTTC; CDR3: CAKEGDYNEQFF
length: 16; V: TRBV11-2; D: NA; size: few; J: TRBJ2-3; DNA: TGTGCCAGCAGCCTTCCGTCCCTCTGGGGGCCAGATACGCAGTATTTT; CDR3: CASSLPSLWGPDTQYF